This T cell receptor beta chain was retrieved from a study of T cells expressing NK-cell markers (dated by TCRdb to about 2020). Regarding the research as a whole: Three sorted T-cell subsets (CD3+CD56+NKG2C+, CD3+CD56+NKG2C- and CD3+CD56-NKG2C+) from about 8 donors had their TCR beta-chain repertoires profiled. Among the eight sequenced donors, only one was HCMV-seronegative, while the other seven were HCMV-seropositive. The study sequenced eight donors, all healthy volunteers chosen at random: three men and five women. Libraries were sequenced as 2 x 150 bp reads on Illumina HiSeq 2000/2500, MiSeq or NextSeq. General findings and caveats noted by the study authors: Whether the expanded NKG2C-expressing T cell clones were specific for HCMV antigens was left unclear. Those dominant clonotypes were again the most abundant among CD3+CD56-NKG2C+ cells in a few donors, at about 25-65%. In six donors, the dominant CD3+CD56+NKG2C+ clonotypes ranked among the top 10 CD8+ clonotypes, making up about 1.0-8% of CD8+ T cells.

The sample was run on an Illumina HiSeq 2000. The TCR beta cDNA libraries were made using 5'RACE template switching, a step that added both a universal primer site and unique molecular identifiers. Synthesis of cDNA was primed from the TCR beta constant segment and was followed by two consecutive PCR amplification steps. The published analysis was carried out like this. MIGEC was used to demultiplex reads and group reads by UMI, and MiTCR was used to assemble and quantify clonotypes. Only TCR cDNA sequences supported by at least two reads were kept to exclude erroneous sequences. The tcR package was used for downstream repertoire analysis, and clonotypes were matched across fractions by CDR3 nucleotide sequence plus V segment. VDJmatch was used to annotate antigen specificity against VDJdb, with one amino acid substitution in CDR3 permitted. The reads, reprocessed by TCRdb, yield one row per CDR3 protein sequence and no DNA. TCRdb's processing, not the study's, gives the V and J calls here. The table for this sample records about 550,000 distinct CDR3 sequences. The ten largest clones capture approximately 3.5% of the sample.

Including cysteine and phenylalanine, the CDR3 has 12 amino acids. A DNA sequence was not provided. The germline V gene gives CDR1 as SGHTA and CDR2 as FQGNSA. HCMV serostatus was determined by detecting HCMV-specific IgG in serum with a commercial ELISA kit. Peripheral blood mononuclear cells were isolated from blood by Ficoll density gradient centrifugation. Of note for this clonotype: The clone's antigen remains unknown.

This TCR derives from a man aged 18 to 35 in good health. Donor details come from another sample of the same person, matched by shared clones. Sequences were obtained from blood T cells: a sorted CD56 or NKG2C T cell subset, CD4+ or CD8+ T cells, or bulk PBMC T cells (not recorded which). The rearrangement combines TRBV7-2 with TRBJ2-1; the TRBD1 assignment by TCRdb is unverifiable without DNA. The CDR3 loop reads CASSLETGQQFF.